This T cell receptor beta chain was sequenced for a study of OX40 agonist ivuxolimab in advanced cancers. CDR3 length: 14 amino acids. CDR1 SNHLY and CDR2 FYNNEI come from the germline V gene. Trimming left V 3 bases short and J 4 bases short, with 10 bases between. Study-level points and caveats: Expanded peripheral T-cell antigen specificity went undetermined.

TCRdb keeps only in-frame clones here, not all; method: immunoSEQ multiplex PCR. The sample has 55,000 to 80,000 clones, around 80% seen once. In this sample, this clone turned up once. Its antigen is not known. This chain joins TRBV2 and TRBJ1-3; D is unclear. This material consisted of CD4+ or CD8+ T cells sorted from blood, taken in a trial of the OX40 agonist ivuxolimab. The receptor was isolated from an adult with an advanced solid tumor such as melanoma, head and neck, liver or kidney cancer. CDR3: CASSERTLGNTIYF. The CDR3 region has the DNA TGTGCCAGCAGTGAGAGAACATTAGGAAACACCATATATTTT.